These 11 T cell receptor beta chains were sequenced from one sample in a study of CD4+ T cells in melanoma. Repertoires were generated with immunoSEQ multiplex PCR, while TCRdb's copy carries only in-frame clones and drops some. The data contain about 10,000 clones, about 73% of them singletons. The source material was cells from a culture (not recorded whether cultured in vitro). The receptors come from a human donor with melanoma.

The rearrangement links TRBV6-6 to TRBJ1-2; TRBD1 matches at 7 bases. Germline V gene lookup returns CDR1 MNHNY and CDR2 SVGAGI (reference sequence). The CDR3 is 16 residues long. With 5 bases clipped from V and 2 bases from J, the junction kept 11 bases outside the gene matches. CDR3 residues: CASSPWSTGINYGYTF. The CDR3, as DNA: TGTGCCAGCAGTCCGTGGTCGACAGGGATCAACTATGGCTACACCTTC.

This sequence joins TRBV19 and TRBJ2-5, with no clear D. The germline V gene has CDR1 LNHDA and CDR2 SQIVND (reference sequence). V dropped 3 bases and J dropped 4 bases, with 15 bases sitting between them. This CDR3 spans 15 amino acids. CDR3: CASSINSGWGETQYF. The CDR3, as DNA: TGTGCCAGTAGTATTAATAGTGGGTGGGGAGAGACCCAGTACTTC.

Comment on this clone: A read error may produce the germline difference seen at one junction end. The chain uses TRBV5-6 and TRBJ2-3; D might be TRBD1 or TRBD2, each matching 5 bases. Germline loops: CDR1 SGHDT, CDR2 YYEEEE. The CDR3 extends over 13 amino acids. In nucleotides, the CDR3 is TGTGCCAGCTGCGGCGGGCCCACAGGTACGCAGTATTTT. Translating it yields CASCGGPTGTQYF.

The chain joins TRBV10-2 to TRBJ2-7, with no clear D. There are 14 residues in the CDR3. Trimming removed 9 bases at V and 2 bases at J, with 17 bases between. CDR1 is WSHSY, CDR2 SAAADI, per germline. The CDR3: CASQNAGSAYEQYF. The CDR3 region has the DNA TGCGCCAGTCAGAATGCCGGCTCGGCCTACGAGCAGTACTTC.

This clone was counted only a few times. The chain couples TRBV7-3 to TRBJ2-2, with a tentative D call TRBD2 (5 bases). The CDR3 extends over 15 amino acids. V was clipped by 5 bases and J by 7 bases, with 17 bases between them. CDR1 SGHTA and CDR2 FQGTGA come from the germline V gene. CDR3 nucleotide sequence: TGTGCCAGCAGCCCCGGCCGGCTAGCCGGCGGGGAGCTGTTTTTT. It translates to CASSPGRLAGGELFF.

This clone is classed as large. The chain joins TRBV7-3 to TRBJ2-1, with TRBD2 identical over 10 bases. Losses at the gene ends were 2 bases for V and 6 bases for J; bases not matched to a gene: 4. The CDR3 totals 15 residues. The germline V gene encodes CDR1 SGHTA and CDR2 FQGTGA. In DNA, the CDR3 is TGTGCCAGCAGCTTAGCACTAGCGGGGTCCAATGAGCAGTTCTTC. Translated: CASSLALAGSNEQFF. The full variable domain, rest sourced from reference TRBV7-3 and TRBJ2-1, is GAGVSQTPSNKVTEKGKYVELRCDPISGHTALYWYRQSLGQGPEFLIYFQGTGAADDSGLPNDRFFAVRPEGSVSTLKIQRTERGDSAVYLCASSLALAGSNEQFFGPGTRLTVL.

The gene calls are TRBV18 and TRBJ1-2; 12 positions agree with TRBD1. Trimming removed 5 bases from V and 3 bases from J; junction bases left unmatched: 4. From germline, CDR1 is KGHSH and CDR2 LQKENI. This CDR3 has 15 amino acids. The CDR3 spells CASSTGQGAYYGYTF. The CDR3 DNA reads as TGTGCCAGCTCAACGGGACAGGGGGCGTACTATGGCTACACCTTC.

This chain connects TRBV7-2 to TRBJ2-2; 7 nucleotides line up with TRBD2. The CDR3 consists of 19 residues. The ends lost 4 bases at V and 5 bases at J; junction bases unmatched: 19. Germline V gene data show CDR1 as SGHTA and CDR2 as FQGNSA. DNA of the CDR3: TGTGCCAGCAGCTCTAAGGCTAGCGGCACCCAGGGCTCTACCGGGGAGCTGTTTTTT. Protein product: CASSSKASGTQGSTGELFF.

The chain recombines TRBV2 with TRBJ1-1; D gene unclear. Germline CDR1 SNHLY, CDR2 FYNNEI. The CDR3 has 13 residues. With 5 bases removed from V and 5 bases from J, the gap between germline ends came to 12 bases. The CDR3 loop reads CASSSEGRTEAFF. The CDR3 coding sequence is TGTGCCAGCAGTAGCGAGGGCCGGACTGAAGCTTTCTTT.

As DNA, the CDR3 is TGTGCCAGTAGTATAGCCATGGAACGCGAGCAGTACTTC. Translated: CASSIAMEREQYF. The V and J genes are TRBV19 and TRBJ2-7; D ambiguous. The CDR3 spans 13 residues. V was clipped by 1 base and J by 6 bases, with 10 bases between them. Germline V gives CDR1 LNHDA, CDR2 SQIVND (reference sequence).

The chain is built from TRBV2 and TRBJ1-3, with TRBD1 identical over 8 bases. The V and J ends lost 6 bases and 3 bases, in that order; junction bases with no gene match: 4. CDR3 length equals 14 residues. Germline values: CDR1 SNHLY, CDR2 FYNNEI. The CDR3 DNA reads TGTGCCAGCAGAGGGACAGGTGGTGGAAACACCATATATTTT. Translation: CASRGTGGGNTIYF.